What follows are 19 T cell receptor beta chains derived from one specimen sequenced in a study of blood T cell repertoires in COVID-19. Here immunoSEQ multiplex PCR was the method, and the copy in TCRdb shows in-frame clones only, minus some. Of approximately 260,000 clones in the sample, about 93% were seen once. Specimen: PBMCs or T cells enriched from blood (not recorded which). These receptors were collected from a woman under 30 who had recovered from COVID-19.

The chain carries TRBV4-1 and TRBJ2-1; 11 bases agree with TRBD2. The CDR3 is made up of 15 amino acids. In germline, CDR1 is MGHRA, CDR2 YSYEKL. The V gene end was trimmed by 0 bases and the J gene end by 8 bases; junction bases not matched to a gene: 3. CDR3 sequence: CASSQELAGAYEQFF. The CDR3, as DNA: TGCGCCAGCAGCCAAGAACTAGCGGGAGCCTATGAGCAGTTCTTC.

The chain combines TRBV4-2 with TRBJ2-5; 8 bases agree with TRBD1. CDR3 length equals 15 residues. The germline gives CDR1 LGHNA, CDR2 YNFKEQ. J was trimmed by 5 bases and V by 1 base; bases with no gene match: 6. CDR3 DNA: TGTGCCAGCAGCCAAGCTTCAGGGGGCGGGGAGACCCAGTACTTC. Translating it yields CASSQASGGGETQYF.

Notes on this clone: The junction departs from the called germline gene at one end, perhaps through a read error. The V gene is TRBV7-9, the J gene TRBJ1-2; possibly TRBD1 for D (6 bases). Looked up from germline, CDR1 is SEHNR and CDR2 is FQNEAQ (reference sequence). The CDR3 length is 16 residues. The CDR3 DNA follows: TGTGTCAGCACCGTCTCCAACAGGGAAGCGCACTATGGCTACACCTTC. It yields the protein CVSTVSNREAHYGYTF.

This sequence joins TRBV14 and TRBJ1-2; tentative D call: TRBD1 (6 bases). V dropped 4 bases and J dropped 4 bases, with 10 bases sitting between them. CDR1 and CDR2 from the germline V gene are SGHDN and FVKESK. The length of the CDR3 is 13 residues. The CDR3 here is CASSRAGVYGYTF. CDR3 nucleotide sequence: TGTGCCAGCAGCCGAGCAGGGGTCTATGGCTACACCTTC. The full variable domain, rest sourced from reference TRBV14 and TRBJ1-2, is EAGVTQFPSHSVIEKGQTVTLRCDPISGHDNLYWYRRVMGKEIKFLLHFVKESKQDESGMPNNRFLAERTGGTYSTLKVQPAELEDSGVYFCASSRAGVYGYTFGSGTRLTVV.

The gene calls are TRBV28 and TRBJ2-5; 7 bases align to TRBD2. V shed 4 bases and J 5 bases; nucleotides not matched to a gene: 10. The germline gives CDR1 MDHEN, CDR2 SYDVKM. CDR3 length: 15 amino acids. The CDR3 DNA reads as TGTGCCAGCAGTTCAAATTGGAGGGGAGGGGAGACCCAGTACTTC. Its protein is CASSSNWRGGETQYF.

The rearrangement joins TRBV5-6 to TRBJ1-1; D may be TRBD1 (5 bases). V was cut by 0 bases and J by 10 bases, with 16 bases left in between. This CDR3 comprises 14 residues. Germline V gives CDR1 SGHDT, CDR2 YYEEEE. The CDR3 nucleotides are TGTGCCAGCAGCTTGGGTGGGGCCCCCTTGGGAGCTTTCTTT. This translates into CASSLGGAPLGAFF.

This clone was observed a handful of times. CDR3 region: CASSLRRGNQPQHF. CDR3 in DNA: TGTGCCAGCAGCTTAAGGAGGGGTAATCAGCCCCAGCATTTT. The chain links TRBV7-2 to TRBJ1-5, with D tentatively TRBD1 (5 bases). The germline gives CDR1 SGHTA, CDR2 FQGNSA. This CDR3 is built from 14 residues. With 2 bases removed from V and 4 bases from J, the gap between germline ends came to 9 bases.

This chain links TRBV27 with TRBJ2-7, with 9 bases lining up with TRBD1. This CDR3 comprises 14 residues. In germline, CDR1 is MNHEY, CDR2 SMNVEV (reference sequence). V lost 6 bases, J lost 2 bases, and 5 bases stayed unmatched. CDR3 in DNA: TGTGCCAGCAGCGCCGGGACAGGGACCTACGAGCAGTACTTC. As protein: CASSAGTGTYEQYF.

This clone appeared a single time. This sequence joins TRBV10-2 and TRBJ2-1; 12 nucleotides agree with TRBD2. Germline loops: CDR1 WSHSY, CDR2 SAAADI. With V trimmed by 4 bases and J by 6 bases, 1 base remained unmatched. This CDR3 has 14 amino acids. CDR3 residues: CASSASGRANEQFF. The DNA of the CDR3 is TGCGCCAGCAGTGCTAGCGGGAGGGCCAATGAGCAGTTCTTC.

The V gene is TRBV5-1, the J gene TRBJ1-3, with a possible D match to TRBD1 (6 bases). The germline gives CDR1 SGHRS, CDR2 YFSETQ. The CDR3 totals 14 residues. With 4 bases removed from V and 1 base from J, the gap between germline ends came to 9 bases. The CDR3: CASSIRGSGNTIYF. CDR3 DNA sequence: TGCGCCAGCAGCATCAGGGGTTCTGGAAACACCATATATTTT.

The chain employs TRBV6-5 and TRBJ2-4; 9 bases line up with TRBD1. Germline assignment: CDR1 MNHEY and CDR2 SVGAGI. The CDR3 is 14 residues long. V lost 5 bases, J lost 8 bases, and 7 bases stayed unmatched. The CDR3 nucleotides read TGTGCCAGCAGTAGGACAGGGGCTAGGGACATTCAGTACTTC. Translated, it gives CASSRTGARDIQYF.

The rearrangement links TRBV5-1 to TRBJ1-1; 8 bases align to TRBD1. V dropped 4 bases and J dropped 7; count of bases not matched to a gene: 6. From germline, CDR1 is SGHRS and CDR2 YFSETQ. The CDR3 is 13 residues long. The CDR3 nucleotides read TGCGCCAGCAGCGTGTTACAGGGGGATGAAGCTTTCTTT. Amino acid sequence: CASSVLQGDEAFF.

This chain links TRBV23-1 with TRBJ2-1, with 13 positions matching TRBD2. TRBV23-1 is reported as an ORF; its role is uncertain. V trimming: 2 bases; J trimming: 8 bases; junction bases outside the gene matches: 9. The CDR3 is made up of 17 amino acids. The CDR3 DNA follows: TGCGCCAGCAGTCAACCCGGACTAGCGGGAGTTCGCTATGAGCAGTTCTTC. This codes for CASSQPGLAGVRYEQFF.

The chain joins TRBV18 to TRBJ1-1; possible D gene TRBD1, 5 bases. This CDR3 comprises 15 residues. Germline assignment: CDR1 KGHSH and CDR2 LQKENI. The V gene lost 3 bases and the J gene lost 1 base, with 12 bases spanning the gap. For the CDR3, the DNA is TGTGCCAGCTCACCTCGACAGTTACCGAACACTGAAGCTTTCTTT. Translating gives CASSPRQLPNTEAFF.

This rearrangement joins TRBV24-1 to TRBJ1-2; 8 bases are a match to TRBD1. This CDR3 comprises 14 residues. Germline CDR1 KGHDR, CDR2 SFDVKD. Trimming at V came to 5 bases and at J to 6 bases, leaving 7 bases not matched to a gene. DNA for the CDR3: TGTGCCACCAGTGGTATGACAGGGGTTGATGGCTACACCTTC. It translates to CATSGMTGVDGYTF.

V usage is TRBV7-2 and J usage is TRBJ1-1; tentative D call: TRBD1 (6 bases). Trimming took off 5 bases at V and 3 bases at J, with 7 bases between the two ends. The CDR3 has 12 amino acids. Germline values: CDR1 SGHTA, CDR2 FQGNSA. CDR3 bases: TGTGCCAGCAGCCCAGGGGACACTGAAGCTTTCTTT. This codes for CASSPGDTEAFF.

V usage is TRBV27 and J usage is TRBJ1-5, with D maybe TRBD1 (5 bases). The CDR3 consists of 14 residues. V was trimmed by 4 bases and J by 4 bases, leaving 11 bases between them. CDR1 and CDR2 (germline): MNHEY, SMNVEV (reference sequence). The CDR3 region is CASSYVGGNQPQHF. CDR3 nucleotides: TGTGCCAGCAGTTACGTGGGGGGTAATCAGCCCCAGCATTTT.

V and J are TRBV3-1 (or the pseudogene TRBV3-2) and TRBJ1-4, with D possibly being TRBD1 (6 bases). Per the germline V gene, CDR1 is LGHDT and CDR2 is YNNKEL (reference sequence). V shed 4 bases and J shed 6 bases, with 15 bases lying between them. The CDR3 sequence is 15 residues long. The DNA for the CDR3 is TGTGCCAGCAGCCTCTTCAGGGGTTCGGATGAAAAACTGTTTTTT. Amino acids: CASSLFRGSDEKLFF.

The J gene is TRBJ1-5, the V gene TRBV2; perhaps TRBD1 as D (6 bases). Germline CDR1 reads SNHLY; CDR2 reads FYNNEI. This CDR3 has 14 residues. V was pared by 2 bases and J by 6 bases, with 11 bases between. DNA of the CDR3: TGTGCCAGCAGTGAAATCAGGGGCGGTCAGCCCCAGCATTTT. This gives the protein CASSEIRGGQPQHF.